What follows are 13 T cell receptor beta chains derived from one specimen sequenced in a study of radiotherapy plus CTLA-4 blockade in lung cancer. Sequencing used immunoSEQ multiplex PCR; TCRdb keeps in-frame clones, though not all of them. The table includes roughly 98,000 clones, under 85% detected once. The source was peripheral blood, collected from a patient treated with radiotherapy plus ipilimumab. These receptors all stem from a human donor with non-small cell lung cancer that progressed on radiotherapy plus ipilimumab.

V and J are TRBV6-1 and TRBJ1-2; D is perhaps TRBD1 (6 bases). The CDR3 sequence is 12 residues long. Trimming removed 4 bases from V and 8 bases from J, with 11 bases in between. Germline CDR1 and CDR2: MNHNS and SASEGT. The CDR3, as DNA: TGTGCCAGCAGTGTCCACAGGGTAGGCTACACCTTC. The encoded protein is CASSVHRVGYTF.

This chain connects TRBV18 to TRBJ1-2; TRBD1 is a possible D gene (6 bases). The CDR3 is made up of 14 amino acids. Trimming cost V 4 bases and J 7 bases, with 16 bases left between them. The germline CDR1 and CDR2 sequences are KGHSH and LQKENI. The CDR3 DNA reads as TGTGCCAGCTCACACGGTACGGGGGCCTTTGGCTACACCTTC. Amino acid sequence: CASSHGTGAFGYTF.

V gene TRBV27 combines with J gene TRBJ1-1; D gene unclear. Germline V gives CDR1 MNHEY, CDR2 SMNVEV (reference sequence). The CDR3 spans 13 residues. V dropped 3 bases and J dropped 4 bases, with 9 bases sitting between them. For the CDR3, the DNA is TGTGCCAGCAGTTTCTTTCCTAGCACTGAAGCTTTCTTT. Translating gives CASSFFPSTEAFF.

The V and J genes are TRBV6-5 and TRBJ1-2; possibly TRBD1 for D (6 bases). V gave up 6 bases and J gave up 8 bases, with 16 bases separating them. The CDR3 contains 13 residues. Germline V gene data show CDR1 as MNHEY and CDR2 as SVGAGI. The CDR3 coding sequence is TGTGCCAGCAGGGAACAGGGAAGGGGCGGCTACACCTTC. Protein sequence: CASREQGRGGYTF.

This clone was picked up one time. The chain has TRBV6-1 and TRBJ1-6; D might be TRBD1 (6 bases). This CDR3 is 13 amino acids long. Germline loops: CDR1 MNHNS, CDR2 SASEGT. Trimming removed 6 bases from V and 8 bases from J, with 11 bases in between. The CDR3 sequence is CASREQGYSPLHF. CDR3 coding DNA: TGTGCCAGCAGGGAACAGGGTTATTCACCCCTCCACTTT.

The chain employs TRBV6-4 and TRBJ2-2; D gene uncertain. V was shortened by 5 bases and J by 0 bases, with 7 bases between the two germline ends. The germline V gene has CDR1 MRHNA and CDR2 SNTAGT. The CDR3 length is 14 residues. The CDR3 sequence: CASSWQANTGELFF. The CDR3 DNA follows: TGTGCCAGCAGTTGGCAGGCGAACACCGGGGAGCTGTTTTTT.

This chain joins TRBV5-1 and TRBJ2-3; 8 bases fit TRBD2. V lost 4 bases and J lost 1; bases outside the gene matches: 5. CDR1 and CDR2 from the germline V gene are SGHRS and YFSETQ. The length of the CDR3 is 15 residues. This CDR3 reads CASSPSGPRTDTQYF. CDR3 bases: TGCGCCAGCAGCCCTAGCGGGCCGCGCACAGATACGCAGTATTTT.

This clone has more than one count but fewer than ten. CDR3 sequence reads: CAISELREASEQYF. The CDR3 region has the DNA TGTGCCATCAGTGAGCTCCGGGAGGCCTCCGAGCAGTACTTC. The chain couples TRBV10-3 to TRBJ2-7; 7 nucleotides align to TRBD2. This CDR3 region has 14 residues. V trimming: 2 bases; J trimming: 6 bases; junction bases outside the gene matches: 7. The germline V gene has CDR1 ENHRY and CDR2 SYGVKD.

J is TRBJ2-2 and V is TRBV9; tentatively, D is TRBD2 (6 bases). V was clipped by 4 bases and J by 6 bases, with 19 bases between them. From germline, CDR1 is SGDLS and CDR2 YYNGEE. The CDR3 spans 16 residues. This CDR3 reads CASSTGLNLGPGELFF. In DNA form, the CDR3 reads TGTGCCAGCAGCACGGGACTCAATTTGGGTCCCGGGGAGCTGTTTTTT.

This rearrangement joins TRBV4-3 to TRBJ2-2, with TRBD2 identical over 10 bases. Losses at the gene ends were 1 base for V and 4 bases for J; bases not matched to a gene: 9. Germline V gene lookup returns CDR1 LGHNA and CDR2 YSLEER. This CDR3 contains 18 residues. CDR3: CASSQGRLAGGGTGELFF. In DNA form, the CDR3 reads TGCGCCAGCAGCCAAGGCAGACTAGCGGGTGGGGGCACCGGGGAGCTGTTTTTT.

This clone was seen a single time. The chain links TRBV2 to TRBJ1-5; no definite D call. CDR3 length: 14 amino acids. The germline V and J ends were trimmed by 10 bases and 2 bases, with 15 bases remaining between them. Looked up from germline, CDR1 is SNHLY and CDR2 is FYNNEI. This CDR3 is CATKRGGGNQPQHF. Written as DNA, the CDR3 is TGTGCCACCAAACGCGGTGGCGGCAATCAGCCCCAGCATTTT.

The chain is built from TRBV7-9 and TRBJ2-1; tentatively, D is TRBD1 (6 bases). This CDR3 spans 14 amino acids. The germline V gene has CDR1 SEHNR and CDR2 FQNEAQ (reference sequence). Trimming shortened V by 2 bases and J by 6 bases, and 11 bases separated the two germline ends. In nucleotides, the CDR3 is TGTGCCAGCAGCTTATCGTCAGGGGCCAATGAGCAGTTCTTC. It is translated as CASSLSSGANEQFF.

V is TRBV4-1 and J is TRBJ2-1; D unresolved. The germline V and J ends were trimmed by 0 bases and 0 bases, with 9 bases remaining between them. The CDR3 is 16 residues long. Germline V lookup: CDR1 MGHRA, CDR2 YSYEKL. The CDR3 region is CASSQDAVSSYNEQFF. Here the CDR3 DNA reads TGCGCCAGCAGCCAAGATGCAGTGAGCTCCTACAATGAGCAGTTCTTC.